This T cell receptor (beta chain) was documented in a study of early T cells in non-severe SARS-CoV-2 infection. Germline CDR1 is SGHAT and CDR2 is FQNNGV. This CDR3 spans 14 amino acids. V dropped 7 bases and J dropped 6; count of bases not matched to a gene: 10. TCRdb re-analysed the 5' RACE reads in MiXCR, keeping a single row per CDR3 protein. Altogether roughly 86,000 distinct CDR3 sequences are present, roughly 14% being singletons, with the ten largest covering around 0.5%. The chain has TRBV11-2 and TRBJ2-3; 7 bases line up with TRBD2. This clonotype was sampled from an adult who was a healthcare worker with PCR-confirmed SARS-CoV-2 infection or an uninfected control (not recorded which). The sequenced sample was whole blood. CDR3 sequence (DNA): TGTGCCAGCAACCCGTGGCGGGGGTCGGATACGCAGTATTTT. Amino acid sequence: CASNPWRGSDTQYF.